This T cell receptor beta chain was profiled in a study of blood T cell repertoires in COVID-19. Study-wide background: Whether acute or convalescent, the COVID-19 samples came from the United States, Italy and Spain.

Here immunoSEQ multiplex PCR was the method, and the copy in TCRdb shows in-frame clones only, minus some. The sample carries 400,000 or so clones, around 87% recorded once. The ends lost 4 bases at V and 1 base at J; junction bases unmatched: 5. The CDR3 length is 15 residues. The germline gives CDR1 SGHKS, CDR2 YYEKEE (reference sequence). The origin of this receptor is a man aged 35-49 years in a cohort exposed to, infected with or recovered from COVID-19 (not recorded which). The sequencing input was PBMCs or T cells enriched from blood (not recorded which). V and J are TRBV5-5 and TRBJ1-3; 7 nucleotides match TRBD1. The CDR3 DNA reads TGTGCCAGCAGCACCTTACAGGGGTCTGGAAACACCATATATTTT. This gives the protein CASSTLQGSGNTIYF.